This note documents a single T cell receptor beta chain sequence. Its target is unknown. This record comes from a study of blood T cells in healthy people across ages. Broader study findings: Roughly linear age-related decline in beta diversity appeared, significant by age about 40.

For the second PCR, which ran for about 7 to 11 cycles, a sample-barcoded 5' primer and a J-beta primer mix were used. MiXCR, applied by TCRdb to the 5' RACE reads, yields one record per CDR3 protein. The table shows about 1.5 million distinct CDR3 sequences, with around 39% occurring only once. Sequenced input: blood. The sequence was obtained from a woman aged 18-35 years in good health.

The CDR3 coding sequence is TGTGCCAGCAGTGCAGCGGGGGGCTTCAAATCCTACGAGCAGTACTTC. Amino acids: CASSAAGGFKSYEQYF. The chain joins TRBV25-1 to TRBJ2-7; 9 bases map to TRBD2. The CDR3 extends over 16 amino acids. From germline, CDR1 is MGHDK and CDR2 SYGVNS. V shed 4 bases and J 1 base; nucleotides not matched to a gene: 8.